The rows below give T cell receptor beta chains drawn from one sample of a study of T-cell memory formation after mild COVID-19. Via MiXCR, TCRdb re-called the 5' RACE reads, giving one row per CDR3 protein. The table records 350,000 to 450,000 distinct CDR3 sequences, more than 20% of them present only once. The sequencing sample was made of PBMCs or a T cell subset sorted from them (not recorded which). These receptors all come from an adult woman who had mild COVID-19 (a few samples of this study predate the infection). Cell type and time point are not known. Both conserved end residues are part of each CDR3. D genes are given only for firm matches. Clone sizes are given selectively: once, few, many, or a class where the clone is expanded.

TGTGCCAGCAGTAAGGACAGTCGCTCCTACAATGAGCAGTTCTTC	CASSKDSRSYNEQFF	-	TRBJ2-1	-	TRBV7-6
TGTGCCAGCAGTAGGGCGGGGGCTGGCGGGGAGCTGTTTTTT	CASSRAGAGGELFF	-	TRBJ2-2	few	TRBV12-3/TRBV12-4
TGTGCCAGCAGTACAACGGGGGCAATCAGCTCCTACGAGCAGTACTTC	CASSTTGAISSYEQYF	-	TRBJ2-7	-	TRBV5-6
TGTGCCAGCAGCTTATATCGTAGCGCCGAAGAGACCCAGTACTTC	CASSLYRSAEETQYF	-	TRBJ2-5	-	TRBV7-6
TGTGCCAGCTCCGTTGAAGGGGGCGTCGGCACTGAAGCTTTCTTT	CASSVEGGVGTEAFF	TRBD1	TRBJ1-1	few	TRBV12-3/TRBV12-4
TGTGCCAGCAGCCCCGGTTACGGAGGTTACGAGCAGTACTTC	CASSPGYGGYEQYF	-	TRBJ2-7	few	TRBV9
TGTGCCAGCAGCCCAACACAGGGAAACACTGAAGCTTTCTTT	CASSPTQGNTEAFF	-	TRBJ1-1	-	TRBV7-8
TGTGCCAGCAGCTTAAGTGGAACCCATGGCTACACCTTC	CASSLSGTHGYTF	-	TRBJ1-2	-	TRBV7-9
TGTGCCACCAGCAGAGATTGGGACAGGGCGAACTATGGCTACACCTTC	CATSRDWDRANYGYTF	TRBD1	TRBJ1-2	few	TRBV15
TGTGCCAGTAGGATACAGGGGGCAAGCAATCAGCCCCAGCATTTT	CASRIQGASNQPQHF	TRBD1	TRBJ1-5	few	TRBV19
TGTGCCTGGGCCGAGATGGGGCTCAAGTTGGACACTGAAGCTTTCTTT	CAWAEMGLKLDTEAFF	-	TRBJ1-1	-	TRBV30
TGTGCCAGCAGCCCCGATGTTGTCGGCAGGTCCTACAATGAGCAGTTCTTC	CASSPDVVGRSYNEQFF	-	TRBJ2-1	-	TRBV7-9
TGTGCCAGCAGCTCCCTCCTGGGGGGGGCAAATACGCAGTATTTT	CASSSLLGGANTQYF	-	TRBJ2-3	-	TRBV7-2
TGCAGCGTGCCTAGTTCGGTGGGAACCACCTACAATGAGCAGTTCTTC	CSVPSSVGTTYNEQFF	-	TRBJ2-1	-	TRBV29-1
TGTGCCAGCAGCTACGGGATCGGCTACGAGCAGTACTTC	CASSYGIGYEQYF	-	TRBJ2-7	once	TRBV25-1
TGCGCCAGCAGCCAAGAGACCAAACTGTACAATGAGCAGTTCTTC	CASSQETKLYNEQFF	-	TRBJ2-1	few	TRBV4-1
TGCGCCAGCAGCTCAAGGAACACAGATACGCAGTATTTT	CASSSRNTDTQYF	-	TRBJ2-3	-	TRBV5-1
TGTGCCAGCAGCGTAGCCGCTTTTCCCTACGAGCAGTACTTC	CASSVAAFPYEQYF	-	TRBJ2-7	few	TRBV9
TGCAGTGCTAGAGAGCCGGAGACTAATTCACCCCTCCACTTT	CSAREPETNSPLHF	-	TRBJ1-6	-	TRBV20-1
TGTGCCAGCAGCTCCTCGGACAAGCGAAATGAGCAGTTCTTC	CASSSSDKRNEQFF	-	TRBJ2-1	many	TRBV7-2
TGTGCCAGCAGCTTGCCCGCAGGGGGAGCTTTCTTT	CASSLPAGGAFF	TRBD1	TRBJ1-1	few	TRBV5-6
TGCGCCAGCAGCTTGGCGACAGGGTGGAACACAGATACGCAGTATTTT	CASSLATGWNTDTQYF	TRBD1	TRBJ2-3	few	TRBV5-1
TGTGCCTGGTGCCCCCAAAAGAACACTGAAGCTTTCTTT	CAWCPQKNTEAFF	-	TRBJ1-1	few	TRBV30
TGTGCCAGCAGCCCACGGGTGGGTAACACCGGGGAGCTGTTTTTT	CASSPRVGNTGELFF	-	TRBJ2-2	once	TRBV9
TGTGCCAGCAGCCAGGACGCTAACTATGGCTACACCTTC	CASSQDANYGYTF	-	TRBJ1-2	-	TRBV7-9
TGCAGTGCTAGAGACTGGACAGGGTACACTGAAGCTTTCTTT	CSARDWTGYTEAFF	TRBD1	TRBJ1-1	few	TRBV20-1
TGTGCCAGCACCCCTAGCGGGGTCTACGAGCAGTACTTC	CASTPSGVYEQYF	TRBD2	TRBJ2-7	-	TRBV7-8
TGTGCCACCAGTGATTCTAGGCCTATCCAGTACTTC	CATSDSRPIQYF	-	TRBJ2-5	few	TRBV24-1
TGTGCCACCAGTGAGGGCGGGGGGGCCAGAGATACGCAGTATTTT	CATSEGGGARDTQYF	TRBD2	TRBJ2-3	-	TRBV24-1
TGCGCCAGCAGCCCCACTAGCGGGAGAAATCCCAGAGATACGCAGTATTTT	CASSPTSGRNPRDTQYF	TRBD2	TRBJ2-3	few	TRBV5-1
TGCGCCAGCAGCTTGGGCGGTCCCTCTGGGGCCAACGTCCTGACTTTC	CASSLGGPSGANVLTF	-	TRBJ2-6	few	TRBV5-1
TGTGCCAGCAGTTACGAAGCGGGAGGGATAGAGACCCAGTACTTC	CASSYEAGGIETQYF	TRBD2	TRBJ2-5	-	TRBV6-5
TGTGCCAGCAGCCCGCTGCCGGGACAGGGGAAAGATGAGCAGTTCTTC	CASSPLPGQGKDEQFF	TRBD1	TRBJ2-1	many	TRBV3-1
TGTGCCAGCAGTCCGTGGACAGGGGACACCGGGGAGCTGTTTTTT	CASSPWTGDTGELFF	TRBD1	TRBJ2-2	few	TRBV27
TGTGCCAGCAGCTTAGCGCTAGGCCCTGGGGCCAACGTCCTGACTTTC	CASSLALGPGANVLTF	-	TRBJ2-6	-	TRBV7-6
TGCGCCAGCAGCTTGGGGGGCCTGGGGGACAATGAGCAGTTCTTC	CASSLGGLGDNEQFF	-	TRBJ2-1	-	TRBV5-1
TGTGCCAGCAGTGGAGAGAGAAGGACTGAGCAGTACTTC	CASSGERRTEQYF	-	TRBJ2-7	few	TRBV2
TGTGCCAGCAGCTCCTCTGACAGTACCAACTATGGCTACACCTTC	CASSSSDSTNYGYTF	-	TRBJ1-2	few	TRBV13
TGTGCCAGCAGTTTTACTAGCGGGAGGTTCTCCTACGAGCAGTACTTC	CASSFTSGRFSYEQYF	TRBD2	TRBJ2-7	-	TRBV6-5
TGCGCCAGCAGCCAAGATGGCGCCCGACAGGGATCCTACGAGCAGTACTTC	CASSQDGARQGSYEQYF	TRBD1	TRBJ2-7	few	TRBV4-1